The T cell receptor (beta chain) described here comes from a study of cytomegalovirus exposure and HLA in healthy donors. Study results and caveats: Some TCR beta chains (about 180 of them) were listed as cytomegalovirus-associated. Across donors, most TCRs were seen rarely, yet some public ones were widespread.

Per germline, CDR1 MNHEY and CDR2 SMNVEV (reference sequence). V was pared by 3 bases and J by 5 bases, with 4 bases of the junction left unmatched. The CDR3 has 15 residues. Note on this clone: Its antigen is undetermined.

Separation from the approximately 720-subject first cohort characterized the roughly 110-subject validation cohort, to which the donors belonged. Clones were read by immunoSEQ multiplex PCR, and TCRdb kept only the in-frame ones, dropping some. The sample has roughly 120,000 clones, approximately 90% seen once. The chain joins TRBV27 to TRBJ2-3, with TRBD2 identical over 11 bases. What was sequenced was PBMCs. This receptor was obtained from a woman younger than 30 in good health and CMV-seropositive. The CDR3 DNA is TGTGCCAGCAGTTTTCTAGCGGGGGGAAAAGATACGCAGTATTTT. It translates to CASSFLAGGKDTQYF.